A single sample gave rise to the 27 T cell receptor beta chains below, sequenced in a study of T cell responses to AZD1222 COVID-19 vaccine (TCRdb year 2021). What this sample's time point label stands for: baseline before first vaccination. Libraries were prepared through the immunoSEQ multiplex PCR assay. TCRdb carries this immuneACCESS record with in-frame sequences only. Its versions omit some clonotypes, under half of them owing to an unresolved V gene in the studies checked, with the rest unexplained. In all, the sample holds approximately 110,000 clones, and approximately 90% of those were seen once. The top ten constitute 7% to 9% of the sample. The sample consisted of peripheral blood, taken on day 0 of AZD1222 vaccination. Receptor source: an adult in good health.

The CDR3 DNA reads TGTGCCAGCAGTTCCGGGACTAGCGGCCGTTTTTTTTACGAGCAGTACTTC. This codes for CASSSGTSGRFFYEQYF. This chain connects TRBV28 to TRBJ2-7; 11 bases map to TRBD2. Germline V CDR1 and CDR2: MDHEN, SYDVKM. With V trimmed by 4 bases and J by 4 bases, 12 bases remained unmatched. This CDR3 has 17 amino acids.

The CDR3 nucleotides read TGCAGCGTCGCCCGGACTAGCGGGAGTTCCGGGGAGCTGTTTTTT. Translating gives CSVARTSGSSGELFF. This chain connects TRBV29-1 to TRBJ2-2; the match to TRBD2 covers 13 bases. Germline CDR1 is SQVTM and CDR2 is ANQGSEA. The length of the CDR3 is 15 residues. With V trimmed by 6 bases and J by 6 bases, 7 bases remained unmatched.

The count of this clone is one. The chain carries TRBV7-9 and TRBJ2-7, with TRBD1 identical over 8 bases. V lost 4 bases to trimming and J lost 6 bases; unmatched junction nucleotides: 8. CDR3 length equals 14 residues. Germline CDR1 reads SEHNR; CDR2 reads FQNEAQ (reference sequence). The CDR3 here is CASSSGQGRREQYF. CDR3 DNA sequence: TGTGCCAGCAGCTCCGGACAGGGTCGACGCGAGCAGTACTTC.

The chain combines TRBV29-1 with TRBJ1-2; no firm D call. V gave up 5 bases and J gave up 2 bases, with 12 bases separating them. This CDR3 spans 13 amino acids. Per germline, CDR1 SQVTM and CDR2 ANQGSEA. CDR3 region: CSVSLAGNYGYTF. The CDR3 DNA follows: TGCAGCGTTTCCTTAGCGGGGAACTATGGCTACACCTTC.

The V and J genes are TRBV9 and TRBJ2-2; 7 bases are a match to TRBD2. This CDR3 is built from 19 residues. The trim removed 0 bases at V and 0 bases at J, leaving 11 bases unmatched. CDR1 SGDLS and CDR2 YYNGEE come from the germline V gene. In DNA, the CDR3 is TGTGCCAGCAGCGTAGTTCCTCAAGCGGGGCACACGAACACCGGGGAGCTGTTTTTT. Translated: CASSVVPQAGHTNTGELFF.

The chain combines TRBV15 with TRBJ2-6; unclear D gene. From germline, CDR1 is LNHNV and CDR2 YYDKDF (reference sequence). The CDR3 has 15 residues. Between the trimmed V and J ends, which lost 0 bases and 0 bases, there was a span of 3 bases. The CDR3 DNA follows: TGTGCCACCAGCAGAGAGGGCTCTGGGGCCAACGTCCTGACTTTC. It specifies CATSREGSGANVLTF.

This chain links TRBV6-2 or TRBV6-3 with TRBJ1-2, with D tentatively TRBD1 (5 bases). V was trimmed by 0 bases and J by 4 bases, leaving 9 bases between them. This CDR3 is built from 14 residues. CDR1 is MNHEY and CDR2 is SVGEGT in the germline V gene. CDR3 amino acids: CASSYSGRGYGYTF. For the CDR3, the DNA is TGTGCCAGCAGTTACTCGGGACGAGGCTATGGCTACACCTTC.

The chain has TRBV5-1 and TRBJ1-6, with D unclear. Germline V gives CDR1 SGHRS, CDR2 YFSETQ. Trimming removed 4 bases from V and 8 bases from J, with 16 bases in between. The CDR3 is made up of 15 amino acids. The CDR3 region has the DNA TGCGCCAGCAGCATTGGACCTGACTTAGATTCACCCCTCCACTTT. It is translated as CASSIGPDLDSPLHF.

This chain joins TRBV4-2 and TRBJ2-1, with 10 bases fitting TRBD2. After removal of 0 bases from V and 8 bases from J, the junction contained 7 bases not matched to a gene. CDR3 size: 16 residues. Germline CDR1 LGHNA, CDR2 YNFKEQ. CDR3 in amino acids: CASSQDPSGGADEQFF. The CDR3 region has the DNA TGTGCCAGCAGCCAAGATCCGAGCGGGGGGGCCGATGAGCAGTTCTTC.

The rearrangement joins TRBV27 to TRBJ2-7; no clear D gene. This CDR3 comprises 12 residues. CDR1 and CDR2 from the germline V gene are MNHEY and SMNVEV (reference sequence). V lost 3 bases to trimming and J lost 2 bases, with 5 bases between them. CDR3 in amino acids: CASSLRTYEQYF. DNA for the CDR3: TGTGCCAGCAGTTTGAGGACCTACGAGCAGTACTTC.

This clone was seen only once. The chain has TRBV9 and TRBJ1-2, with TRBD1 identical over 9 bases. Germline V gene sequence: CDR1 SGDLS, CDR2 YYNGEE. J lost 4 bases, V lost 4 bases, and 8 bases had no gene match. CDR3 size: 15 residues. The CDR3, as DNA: TGTGCCAGCAGCCGTGGGGACAGGGACACCTATGGCTACACCTTC. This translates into CASSRGDRDTYGYTF.

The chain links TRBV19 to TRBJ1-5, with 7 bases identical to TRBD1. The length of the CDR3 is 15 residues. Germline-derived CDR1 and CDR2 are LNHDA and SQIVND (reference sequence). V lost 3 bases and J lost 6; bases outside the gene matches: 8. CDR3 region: CASSIQEGAGQPQHF. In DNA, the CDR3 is TGTGCCAGTAGTATTCAGGAGGGGGCAGGTCAGCCCCAGCATTTT.

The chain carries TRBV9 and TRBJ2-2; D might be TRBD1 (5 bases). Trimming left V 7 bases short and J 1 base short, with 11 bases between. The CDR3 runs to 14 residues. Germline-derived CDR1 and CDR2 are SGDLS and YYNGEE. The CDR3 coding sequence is TGTGCCAGCCAGGGTAGAGGGAACACCGGGGAGCTGTTTTTT. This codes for CASQGRGNTGELFF.

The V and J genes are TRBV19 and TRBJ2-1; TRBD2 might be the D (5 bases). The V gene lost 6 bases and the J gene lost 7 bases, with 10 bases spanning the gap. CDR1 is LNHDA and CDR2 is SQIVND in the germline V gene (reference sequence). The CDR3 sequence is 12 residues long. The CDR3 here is CASRLGANEQFF. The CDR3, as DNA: TGTGCCAGTAGACTAGGTGCTAATGAGCAGTTCTTC.

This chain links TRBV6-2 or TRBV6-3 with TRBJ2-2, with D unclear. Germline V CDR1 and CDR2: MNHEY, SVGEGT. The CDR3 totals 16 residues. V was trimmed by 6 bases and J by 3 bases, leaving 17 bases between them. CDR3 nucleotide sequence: TGTGCCAGCAGCCGATATATCGGAGATCACACCGGGGAGCTGTTTTTT. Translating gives CASSRYIGDHTGELFF.

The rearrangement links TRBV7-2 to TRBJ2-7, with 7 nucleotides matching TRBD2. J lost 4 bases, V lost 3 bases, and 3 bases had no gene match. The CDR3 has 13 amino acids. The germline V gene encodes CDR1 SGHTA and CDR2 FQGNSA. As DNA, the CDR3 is TGTGCCAGCAGCTTCCTAGCGGATTACGAGCAGTACTTC. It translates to CASSFLADYEQYF.

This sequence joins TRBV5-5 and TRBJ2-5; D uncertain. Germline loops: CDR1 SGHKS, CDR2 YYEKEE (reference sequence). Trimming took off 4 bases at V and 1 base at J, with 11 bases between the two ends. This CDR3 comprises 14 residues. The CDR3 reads CASSPRVSQETQYF. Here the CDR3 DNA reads TGTGCCAGCAGCCCTAGGGTTTCCCAAGAGACCCAGTACTTC.

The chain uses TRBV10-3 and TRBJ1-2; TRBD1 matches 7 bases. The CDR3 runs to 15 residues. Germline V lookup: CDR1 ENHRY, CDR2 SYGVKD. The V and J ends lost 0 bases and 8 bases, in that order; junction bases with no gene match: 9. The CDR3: CAISESAGGFEGYTF. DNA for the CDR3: TGTGCCATCAGTGAGTCGGCAGGGGGGTTCGAGGGCTACACCTTC.

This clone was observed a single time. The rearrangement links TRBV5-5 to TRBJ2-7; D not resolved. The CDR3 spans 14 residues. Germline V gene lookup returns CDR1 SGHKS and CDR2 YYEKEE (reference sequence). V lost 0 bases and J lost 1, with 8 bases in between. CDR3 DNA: TGTGCCAGCAGCTTGGATTGGAGTTCCTACGAGCAGTACTTC. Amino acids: CASSLDWSSYEQYF.

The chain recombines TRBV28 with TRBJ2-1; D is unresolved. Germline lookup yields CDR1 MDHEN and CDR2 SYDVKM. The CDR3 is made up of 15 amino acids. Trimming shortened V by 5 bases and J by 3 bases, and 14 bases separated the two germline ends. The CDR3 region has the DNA TGTGCCAGCAGTATCCCCAGGCAGAACTACAATGAGCAGTTCTTC. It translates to CASSIPRQNYNEQFF.

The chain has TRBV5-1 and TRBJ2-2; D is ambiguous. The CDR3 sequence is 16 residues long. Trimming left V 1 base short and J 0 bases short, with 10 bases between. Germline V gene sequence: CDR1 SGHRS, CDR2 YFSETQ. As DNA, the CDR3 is TGCGCCAGCAGCTTGAGGGCCGGATCGAACACCGGGGAGCTGTTTTTT. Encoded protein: CASSLRAGSNTGELFF.

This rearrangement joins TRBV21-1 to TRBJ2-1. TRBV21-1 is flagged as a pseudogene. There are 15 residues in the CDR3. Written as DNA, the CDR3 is TGTGCCAGCAGCTTAGGGCCCAACTATTGGAATGAGCAGTTCTTC. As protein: CASSLGPNYWNEQFF.

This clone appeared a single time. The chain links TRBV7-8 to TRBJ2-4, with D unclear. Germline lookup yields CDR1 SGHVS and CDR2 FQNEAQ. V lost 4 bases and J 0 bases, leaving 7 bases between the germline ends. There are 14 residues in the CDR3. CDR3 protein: CASSSRIAKNIQYF. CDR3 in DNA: TGTGCCAGCAGCTCCAGAATAGCCAAAAACATTCAGTACTTC.

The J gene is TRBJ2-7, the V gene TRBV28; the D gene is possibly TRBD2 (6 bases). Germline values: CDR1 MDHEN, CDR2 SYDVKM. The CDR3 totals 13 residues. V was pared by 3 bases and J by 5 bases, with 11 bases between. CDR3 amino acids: CASSLPSADEQYF. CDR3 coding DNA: TGTGCCAGCAGTTTGCCTAGCGCAGACGAGCAGTACTTC. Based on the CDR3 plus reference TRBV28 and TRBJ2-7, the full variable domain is DVKVTQSSRYLVKRTGEKVFLECVQDMDHENMFWYRQDPGLGLRLIYFSYDVKMKEKGDIPEGYSVSREKKERFSLILESASTNQTSMYLCASSLPSADEQYFGPGTRLTVT.

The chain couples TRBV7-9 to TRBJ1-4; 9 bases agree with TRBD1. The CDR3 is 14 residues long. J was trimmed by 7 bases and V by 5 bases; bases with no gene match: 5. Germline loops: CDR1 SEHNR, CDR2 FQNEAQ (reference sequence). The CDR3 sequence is CASSRDRVSEKLFF. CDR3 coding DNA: TGTGCCAGCAGCCGGGACAGGGTATCTGAAAAACTGTTTTTT.

For the CDR3, the DNA is TGTGCCAGCAGGACCCGACAAGACACAGATACGCAGTATTTT. Translated, it gives CASRTRQDTDTQYF. J is TRBJ2-3 and V is TRBV3-1 (or the pseudogene TRBV3-2), with no clear D. Germline CDR1 is LGHDT and CDR2 is YNNKEL (reference sequence). The CDR3 covers 14 residues. The V end was cut by 6 bases, the J end by 2 bases, with 12 bases between.

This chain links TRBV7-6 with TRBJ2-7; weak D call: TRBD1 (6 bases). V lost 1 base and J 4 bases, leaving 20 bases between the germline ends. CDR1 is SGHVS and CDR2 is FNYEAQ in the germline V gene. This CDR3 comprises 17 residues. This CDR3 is CASSLEWAVWGRYEQYF. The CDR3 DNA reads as TGTGCCAGCAGCTTAGAATGGGCGGTCTGGGGGCGGTACGAGCAGTACTTC.